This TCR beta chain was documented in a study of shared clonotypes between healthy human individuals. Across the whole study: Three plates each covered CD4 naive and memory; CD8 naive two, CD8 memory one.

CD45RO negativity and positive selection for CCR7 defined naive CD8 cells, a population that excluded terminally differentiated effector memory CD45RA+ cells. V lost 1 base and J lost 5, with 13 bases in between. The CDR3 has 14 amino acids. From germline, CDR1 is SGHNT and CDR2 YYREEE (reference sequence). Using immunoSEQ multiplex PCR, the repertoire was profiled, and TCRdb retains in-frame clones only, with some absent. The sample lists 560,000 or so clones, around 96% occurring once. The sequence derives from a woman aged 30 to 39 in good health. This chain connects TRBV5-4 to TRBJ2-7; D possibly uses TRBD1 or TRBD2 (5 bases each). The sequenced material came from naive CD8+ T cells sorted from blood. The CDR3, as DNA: TGTGCCAGCAGCTTGTCCCTGGGGGAACACGAGCAGTACTTC. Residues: CASSLSLGEHEQYF.